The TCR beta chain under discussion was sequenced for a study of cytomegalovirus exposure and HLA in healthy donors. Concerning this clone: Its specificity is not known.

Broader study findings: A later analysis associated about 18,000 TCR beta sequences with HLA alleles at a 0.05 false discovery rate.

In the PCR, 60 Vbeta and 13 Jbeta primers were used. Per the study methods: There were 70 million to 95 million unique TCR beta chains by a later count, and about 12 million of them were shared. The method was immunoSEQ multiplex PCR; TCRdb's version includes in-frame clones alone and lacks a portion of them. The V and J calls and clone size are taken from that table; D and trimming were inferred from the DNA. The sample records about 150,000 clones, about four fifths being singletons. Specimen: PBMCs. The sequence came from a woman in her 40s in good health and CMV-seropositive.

CDR3 DNA: TGTGCCACCAGCAGAGAAAGGAGCGCGGAGCCTACGCAGTATTTT. This translates into CATSRERSAEPTQYF. The chain couples TRBV15 to TRBJ2-3; D not certain. The V end was cut by 0 bases, the J end by 8 bases, with 15 bases between. This CDR3 contains 15 residues. Per the germline V gene, CDR1 is LNHNV and CDR2 is YYDKDF (reference sequence).